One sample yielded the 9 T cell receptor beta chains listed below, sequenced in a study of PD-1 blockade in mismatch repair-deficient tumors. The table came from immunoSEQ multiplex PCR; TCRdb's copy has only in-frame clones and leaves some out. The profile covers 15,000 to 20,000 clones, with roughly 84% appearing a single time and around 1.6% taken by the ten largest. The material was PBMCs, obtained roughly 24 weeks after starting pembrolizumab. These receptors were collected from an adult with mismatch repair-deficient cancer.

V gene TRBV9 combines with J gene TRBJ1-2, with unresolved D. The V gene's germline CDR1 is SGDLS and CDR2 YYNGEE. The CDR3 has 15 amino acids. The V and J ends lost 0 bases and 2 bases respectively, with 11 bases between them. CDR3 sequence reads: CASSVGQVANYGYTF. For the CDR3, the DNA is TGTGCCAGCAGCGTAGGGCAGGTGGCCAACTATGGCTACACCTTC.

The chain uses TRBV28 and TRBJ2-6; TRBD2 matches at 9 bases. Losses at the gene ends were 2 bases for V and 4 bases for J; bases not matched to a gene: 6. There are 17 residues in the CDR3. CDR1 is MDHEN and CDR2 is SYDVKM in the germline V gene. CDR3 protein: CASSLAGGHRGANVLTF. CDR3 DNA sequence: TGTGCCAGCAGTTTAGCGGGAGGGCATAGAGGGGCCAACGTCCTGACTTTC.

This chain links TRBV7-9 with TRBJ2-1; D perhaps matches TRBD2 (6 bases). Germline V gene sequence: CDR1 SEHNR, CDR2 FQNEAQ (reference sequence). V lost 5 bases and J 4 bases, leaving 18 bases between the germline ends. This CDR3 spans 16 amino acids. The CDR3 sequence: CASSRKPGSKYNEQFF. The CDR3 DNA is TGTGCCAGCAGCCGAAAGCCCGGGAGTAAATACAATGAGCAGTTCTTC.

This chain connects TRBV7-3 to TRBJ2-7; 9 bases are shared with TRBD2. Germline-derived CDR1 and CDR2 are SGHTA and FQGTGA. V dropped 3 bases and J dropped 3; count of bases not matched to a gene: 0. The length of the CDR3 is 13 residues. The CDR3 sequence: CASSLTSGYEQYF. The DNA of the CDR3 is TGTGCCAGCAGCTTGACTAGCGGCTACGAGCAGTACTTC.

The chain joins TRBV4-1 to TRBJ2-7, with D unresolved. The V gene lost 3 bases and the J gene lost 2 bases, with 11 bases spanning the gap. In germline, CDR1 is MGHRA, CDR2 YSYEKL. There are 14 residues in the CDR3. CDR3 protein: CASSHFVGPYEQYF. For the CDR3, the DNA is TGCGCCAGCAGCCATTTTGTTGGCCCCTACGAGCAGTACTTC.

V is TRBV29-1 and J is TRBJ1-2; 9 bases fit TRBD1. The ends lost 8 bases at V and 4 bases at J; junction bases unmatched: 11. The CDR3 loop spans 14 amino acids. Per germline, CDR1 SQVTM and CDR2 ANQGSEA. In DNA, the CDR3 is TGCAGCATACCGAAAGGACAGGGGCCCTATGGCTACACCTTC. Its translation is CSIPKGQGPYGYTF. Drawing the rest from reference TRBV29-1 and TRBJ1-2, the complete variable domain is SAVISQKPSRDICQRGTSLTIQCQVDSQVTMMFWYRQQPGQSLTLIATANQGSEATYESGFVIDKFPISRPNLTFSTLTVSNMSPEDSSIYLCSIPKGQGPYGYTFGSGTRLTVV.

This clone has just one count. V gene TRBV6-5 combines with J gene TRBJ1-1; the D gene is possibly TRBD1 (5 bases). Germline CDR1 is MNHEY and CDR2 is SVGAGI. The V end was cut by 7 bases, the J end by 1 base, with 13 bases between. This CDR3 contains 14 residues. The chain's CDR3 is CASNLGLGNTEAFF. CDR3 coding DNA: TGTGCCAGCAATTTGGGGCTTGGGAACACTGAAGCTTTCTTT.

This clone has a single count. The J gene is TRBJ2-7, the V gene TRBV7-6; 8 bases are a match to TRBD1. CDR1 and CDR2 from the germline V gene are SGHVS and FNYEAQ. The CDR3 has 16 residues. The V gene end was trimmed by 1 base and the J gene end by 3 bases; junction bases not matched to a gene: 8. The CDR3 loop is CASSLVVRDRSYEQYF. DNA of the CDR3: TGTGCCAGCAGCTTAGTAGTCCGGGACAGGAGCTACGAGCAGTACTTC.

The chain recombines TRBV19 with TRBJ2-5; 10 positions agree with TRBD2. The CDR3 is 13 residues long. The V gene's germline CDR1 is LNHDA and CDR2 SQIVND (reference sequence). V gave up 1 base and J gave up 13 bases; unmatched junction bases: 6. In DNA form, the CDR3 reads TGTGCCAGTAGTATAGGCAGCGGGGGGGCGCCGTACTTC. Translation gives CASSIGSGGAPYF.